The 25 T cell receptor beta chains below come from one sample, sequenced in a study of CD8 T cells in ankylosing spondylitis. One entry per CDR3 protein results from TCRdb running MiXCR on the 5' RACE reads. The sample has roughly 280,000 distinct CDR3 sequences; around 19% are singletons. Sequenced input: blood, either unsorted or a sorted T cell fraction (not recorded which). These receptors were obtained from a male donor with ankylosing spondylitis or in good health (not recorded which).

The V and J genes are TRBV20-1 and TRBJ2-3, with TRBD2 identical over 12 bases. Germline-derived CDR1 and CDR2 are DFQATT and SNEGSKA (reference sequence). The length of the CDR3 is 16 residues. Losses at the gene ends were 7 bases for V and 3 bases for J; bases not matched to a gene: 11. For the CDR3, the DNA is TGCAGTGTTACCAAGACTAGCGGGAGTCTAACAGATACGCAGTATTTT. Amino acids: CSVTKTSGSLTDTQYF.

This clonotype was picked up a small number of times. The V gene is TRBV12-3 or TRBV12-4, the J gene TRBJ1-6; D unclear. The V and J ends lost 1 base and 9 bases respectively, with 13 bases between them. The CDR3 is 15 amino acids. The CDR3 sequence: CASSLVTAFGSPLHF. CDR3 DNA: TGTGCCAGCAGTTTAGTTACGGCTTTCGGTTCACCCCTCCACTTT.

This sequence joins TRBV6-2 or TRBV6-3 and TRBJ2-5; D may be TRBD1 (5 bases). Germline-derived CDR1 and CDR2 are MNHEY and SVGEGT. V lost 6 bases to trimming and J lost 5 bases, with 13 bases between them. The length of the CDR3 is 13 residues. The CDR3 reads CASRHRKLETQYF. CDR3 sequence (DNA): TGTGCCAGCAGACACAGGAAGTTGGAGACCCAGTACTTC.

The chain recombines TRBV20-1 with TRBJ2-3, with 8 bases aligning to TRBD2. The CDR3 sequence is 14 residues long. CDR1 is DFQATT and CDR2 is SNEGSKA in the germline V gene (reference sequence). The J segment lost 9 bases and the V segment lost 1 base, leaving 9 bases of the junction unmatched. As DNA, the CDR3 is TGCAGTGCTAGAGGGCGGGGGGCGACTAGCACGCAGTATTTT. Protein: CSARGRGATSTQYF.

This clonotype came up a few times. The chain joins TRBV11-2 to TRBJ2-1; D is possibly TRBD2 (6 bases). The CDR3 runs to 14 residues. Trimming stripped 0 bases from V and 8 bases from J, with 11 bases between. The germline V gene has CDR1 SGHAT and CDR2 FQNNGV. CDR3 sequence reads: CASSLDGSLDEQFF. The CDR3 nucleotides read TGTGCCAGCAGCTTAGACGGGAGTCTGGATGAGCAGTTCTTC.

This clonotype was observed a handful of times. The chain combines TRBV7-8 with TRBJ2-7; TRBD1 matches at 10 bases. Germline CDR1 and CDR2: SGHVS and FQNEAQ. The CDR3 length is 14 residues. V gave up 5 bases and J gave up 2 bases; unmatched junction bases: 3. The CDR3 coding sequence is TGTGCCAGCAGCCCGGGACAGGGGACCTACGAGCAGTACGTC. Residues: CASSPGQGTYEQYV.

The chain uses TRBV11-2 and TRBJ2-5; 9 bases are shared with TRBD1. V lost 0 bases and J lost 4; bases outside the gene matches: 3. There are 15 residues in the CDR3. Germline V gives CDR1 SGHAT, CDR2 FQNNGV. CDR3 DNA sequence: TGTGCCAGCAGCTTAGAACAGGGGGCGAGAGAGACCCAGTACTTC. Its protein is CASSLEQGARETQYF.

V usage is TRBV10-3 and J usage is TRBJ1-3; no clear D. The V gene lost 3 bases and the J gene lost 4 bases, with 7 bases spanning the gap. Germline-derived CDR1 and CDR2 are ENHRY and SYGVKD. This CDR3 has 13 residues. The CDR3 reads CAISENGGNTIYF. The DNA for the CDR3 is TGTGCCATCAGTGAAAACGGAGGAAACACCATATATTTT.

The sample holds many counts of this clonotype. The chain joins TRBV10-2 to TRBJ2-7; D possibly corresponds to TRBD2 (6 bases). The CDR3 length is 16 residues. The germline V gene encodes CDR1 WSHSY and CDR2 SAAADI. Trimming took off 2 bases at V and 2 bases at J, with 16 bases between the two ends. CDR3 bases: TGCGCCAGCAGTGAGGGCACTAGCCTATTGCCCTACGAGCAGTACGTC. This gives the protein CASSEGTSLLPYEQYV.

This chain links TRBV20-1 with TRBJ1-1; possibly TRBD1 for D (6 bases). Germline lookup yields CDR1 DFQATT and CDR2 SNEGSKA (reference sequence). The CDR3 covers 14 residues. The CDR3, as DNA: TGCGGTACACCAAAGGGGGGGGAGAACACTGAAGCTTTCTTT. Translation: CGTPKGGENTEAFF.

The V call is TRBV3-1, the J call TRBJ1-1; D is unresolved. The CDR3 extends over 15 amino acids. V was clipped by 1 base and J by 1 base, with 10 bases between them. Germline V gene lookup returns CDR1 LGHDT and CDR2 YNNKEL (reference sequence). CDR3 protein: CASSQASTQNTEAFF. The CDR3, as DNA: TGTGCCAGCAGCCAAGCGTCGACACAGAACACTGAAGCTTTCTTT.

This clonotype was picked up a small number of times. The V call is TRBV20-1, the J call TRBJ2-1; no reliable D call. Germline loops: CDR1 DFQATT, CDR2 SNEGSKA (reference sequence). V was clipped by 0 bases and J by 7 bases, with 13 bases between them. The CDR3 loop spans 14 amino acids. The CDR3 DNA sequence: TGCAGTGCTAGAGATAGGCCTACCCGGAATGAGCAGTTCTTC. This translates into CSARDRPTRNEQFF.

The chain is built from TRBV11-2 and TRBJ1-1, with no clear D. Germline V CDR1 and CDR2: SGHAT, FQNNGV. Trimming stripped 0 bases from V and 8 bases from J, with 16 bases between. CDR3 length: 15 amino acids. The CDR3 nucleotides are TGTGCCAGCAGCTTAGATAGGCTCCGTGGAGGGGAAGCTTTCTTT. Translating it yields CASSLDRLRGGEAFF.

This clonotype has more than one count but fewer than ten. The chain is built from TRBV20-1 and TRBJ2-5; 10 nucleotides line up with TRBD2. Germline V gives CDR1 DFQATT, CDR2 SNEGSKA (reference sequence). This CDR3 is 13 amino acids long. V lost 6 bases to trimming and J lost 4 bases; unmatched junction nucleotides: 5. The CDR3 region is CSATLAGTETQYF. The CDR3 DNA reads as TGCAGTGCCACACTAGCGGGGACAGAGACCCAGTACTTC.

The chain carries TRBV12-3 or TRBV12-4 and TRBJ2-5, with a possible D match to TRBD2 (7 bases). This CDR3 comprises 16 residues. Deletions cut 8 bases from V and 4 bases from J, with 23 bases between. This CDR3 reads CASRLGGGGTTETQYF. CDR3 nucleotides: TGTGCCAGCCGACTGGGGGGCGGGGGAACCACAGAGACCCAGTACTTC.

This clonotype was seen at least ten times. The rearrangement joins TRBV12-3 or TRBV12-4 to TRBJ2-2, with 10 bases that match TRBD1. The CDR3 sequence is 14 residues long. Trimming cost V 6 bases and J 4 bases; bases outside gene matches: 2. The DNA for the CDR3 is TGTGCCAGCAGGAGGACAGGGGGCACCGGGGAGCTGTTTTTT. As protein: CASRRTGGTGELFF.

The chain combines TRBV6-1 with TRBJ1-4, with TRBD1 matching over 7 bases. The CDR3 contains 14 residues. Trimming removed 7 bases from V and 7 bases from J; junction bases left unmatched: 9. Germline V CDR1 and CDR2: MNHNS, SASEGT. The CDR3 region has the DNA TGTGCCAGCATTCACAGGGGATTTGGTGAAAAACTGTTTTTT. It yields the protein CASIHRGFGEKLFF.

In this sample, this clonotype turned up many times. V is TRBV3-1 and J is TRBJ2-3, with TRBD1 identical over 9 bases. The CDR3 runs to 15 residues. Germline V gene sequence: CDR1 LGHDT, CDR2 YNNKEL (reference sequence). V lost 3 bases, J lost 4 bases, and 5 bases stayed unmatched. CDR3 amino acids: CASSHPGQGPDTQYF. CDR3 coding DNA: TGTGCCAGCAGCCACCCCGGACAGGGGCCAGATACGCAGTATTTT.

This clonotype was observed a few times. V gene TRBV29-1 combines with J gene TRBJ1-1; 9 nucleotides align to TRBD1. Germline values: CDR1 SQVTM, CDR2 ANQGSEA. This CDR3 region has 13 residues. J lost 10 bases, V lost 2 bases, and 8 bases had no gene match. In nucleotides, the CDR3 is TGCAGCGTTGAACGGGGACAGGGATTCGGAGCTTTCTTT. This gives the protein CSVERGQGFGAFF. Full variable domain (rest looked up from reference TRBV29-1 and TRBJ1-1): SAVISQKPSRDICQRGTSLTIQCQVDSQVTMMFWYRQQPGQSLTLIATANQGSEATYESGFVIDKFPISRPNLTFSTLTVSNMSPEDSSIYLCSVERGQGFGAFFGQGTRLTVV.

This clonotype was seen a few times. This rearrangement joins TRBV29-1 to TRBJ2-2, with D possibly matching TRBD2 (5 bases). Trimming stripped 6 bases from V and 5 bases from J, with 10 bases between. Germline CDR1 reads SQVTM; CDR2 reads ANQGSEA. The length of the CDR3 is 12 residues. In DNA form, the CDR3 reads TGCAGCGTGACTAAGATGACCGGGGAGCTGTTTTTT. Translation gives CSVTKMTGELFF.

As concerns this clonotype: The germline gene is not matched at one end of the junction; a read error may be the cause. The genes are TRBV7-8 and TRBJ1-4; a weak D match, TRBD1 (5 bases). This CDR3 comprises 15 residues. Germline V CDR1 and CDR2: SGHVS, FQNEAQ. The DNA of the CDR3 is TGTGCCAGCAGCTCCCAGGGAAGGGCTAATGAAAAACTGCTTTTT. Translation: CASSSQGRANEKLLF.

The V call is TRBV3-1, the J call TRBJ2-2; the match to TRBD2 covers 10 bases. The germline V gene encodes CDR1 LGHDT and CDR2 YNNKEL (reference sequence). The CDR3 is 16 residues long. With V trimmed by 3 bases and J by 2 bases, 3 bases remained unmatched. The CDR3 coding sequence is TGTGCCAGCAGCCAGCTAGCGGGGGCCAACACCGGGGAGCTGTTTTTT. It translates to CASSQLAGANTGELFF.

This clonotype was recorded a few times. The chain has TRBV7-3 and TRBJ2-3; perhaps TRBD2 as D (5 bases). The CDR3 extends over 15 amino acids. In germline, CDR1 is SGHTA, CDR2 FQGTGA. V dropped 5 bases and J dropped 0 bases, with 12 bases sitting between them. The CDR3 DNA follows: TGTGCCAGCAGCCCTACTAGTAGGAGCACAGATACGCAGTATTTT. It encodes CASSPTSRSTDTQYF.

J is TRBJ2-7 and V is TRBV6-5, with TRBD1 as a possible D gene (6 bases). The CDR3 runs to 11 residues. V lost 8 bases, J lost 7 bases, and 12 bases lay in between. Looked up from germline, CDR1 is MNHEY and CDR2 is SVGAGI. The CDR3 region is CASDGGGEQYV. The DNA of the CDR3 is TGTGCCAGCGATGGGGGCGGGGAGCAGTACGTC.

This clonotype was seen only a few times. The V gene is TRBV6-1, the J gene TRBJ1-5, with 7 bases matching TRBD1. The CDR3 totals 14 residues. Looked up from germline, CDR1 is MNHNS and CDR2 is SASEGT. The V segment lost 4 bases and the J segment 3 bases; nucleotides outside the gene matches: 3. CDR3 residues: CASSADRANQPQHF. Here the CDR3 DNA reads TGTGCCAGCAGTGCAGACAGGGCCAATCAGCCCCAGCATTTT.